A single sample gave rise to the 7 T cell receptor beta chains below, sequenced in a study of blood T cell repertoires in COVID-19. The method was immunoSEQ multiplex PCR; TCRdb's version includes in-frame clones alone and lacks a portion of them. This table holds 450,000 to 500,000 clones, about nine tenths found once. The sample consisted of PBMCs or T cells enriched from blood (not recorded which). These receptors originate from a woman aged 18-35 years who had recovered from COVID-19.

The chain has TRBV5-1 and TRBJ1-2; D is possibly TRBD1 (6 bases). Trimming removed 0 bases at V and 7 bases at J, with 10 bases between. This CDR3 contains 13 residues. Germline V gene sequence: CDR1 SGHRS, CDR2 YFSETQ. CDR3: CASSLDRAGGYTF. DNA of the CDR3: TGCGCCAGCAGCTTGGACAGGGCGGGTGGCTACACCTTC. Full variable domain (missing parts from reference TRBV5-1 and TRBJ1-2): KAGVTQTPRYLIKTRGQQVTLSCSPISGHRSVSWYQQTPGQGLQFLFEYFSETQRNKGNFPGRFSGRQFSNSRSEMNVSTLELGDSALYLCASSLDRAGGYTFGSGTRLTVV.

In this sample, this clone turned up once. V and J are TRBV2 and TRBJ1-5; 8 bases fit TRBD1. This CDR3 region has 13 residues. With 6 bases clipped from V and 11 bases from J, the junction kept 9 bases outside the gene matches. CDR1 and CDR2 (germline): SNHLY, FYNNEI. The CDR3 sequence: CASRQTGDGAQHF. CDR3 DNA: TGTGCCAGCAGGCAGACAGGGGATGGGGCCCAGCATTTT.

This CDR3 reads CASSLEGGRGEPQHF. In nucleotides, the CDR3 is TGTGCCAGCAGTTTAGAGGGCGGGCGGGGGGAGCCCCAGCATTTT. This rearrangement joins TRBV28 to TRBJ1-5; a possible D gene is TRBD1 (5 bases). The CDR3 loop spans 15 amino acids. Trimming removed 2 bases from V and 8 bases from J, with 16 bases in between. Germline CDR1 MDHEN, CDR2 SYDVKM.

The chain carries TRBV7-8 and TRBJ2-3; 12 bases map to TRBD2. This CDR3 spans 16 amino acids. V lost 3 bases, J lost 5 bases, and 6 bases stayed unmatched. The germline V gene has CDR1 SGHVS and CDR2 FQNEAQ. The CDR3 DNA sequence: TGTGCCAGCAGCTTTCTAGCGGGGGGGCAGGGAGATACGCAGTATTTT. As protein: CASSFLAGGQGDTQYF.

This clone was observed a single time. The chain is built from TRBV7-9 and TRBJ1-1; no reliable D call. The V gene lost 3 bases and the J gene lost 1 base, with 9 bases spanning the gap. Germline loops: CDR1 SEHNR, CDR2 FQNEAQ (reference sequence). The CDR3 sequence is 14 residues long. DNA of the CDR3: TGTGCCAGCAGCTTCGGCCACAGGAACACTGAAGCTTTCTTT. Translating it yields CASSFGHRNTEAFF.

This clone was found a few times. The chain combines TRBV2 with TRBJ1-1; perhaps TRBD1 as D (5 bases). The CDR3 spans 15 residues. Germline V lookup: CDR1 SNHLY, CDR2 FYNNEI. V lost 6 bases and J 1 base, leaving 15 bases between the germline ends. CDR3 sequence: CASSPRLGGNTEAFF. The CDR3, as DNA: TGTGCCAGCAGCCCTAGACTCGGGGGGAACACTGAAGCTTTCTTT. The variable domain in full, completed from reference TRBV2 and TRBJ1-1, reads EPEVTQTPSHQVTQMGQEVILRCVPISNHLYFYWYRQILGQKVEFLVSFYNNEISEKSEIFDDQFSVERPDGSNFTLKIRSTKLEDSAMYFCASSPRLGGNTEAFFGQGTRLTVV.

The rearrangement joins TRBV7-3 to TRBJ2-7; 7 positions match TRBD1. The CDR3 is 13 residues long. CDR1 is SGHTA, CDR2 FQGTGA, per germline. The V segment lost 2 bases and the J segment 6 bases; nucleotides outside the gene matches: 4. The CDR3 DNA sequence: TGTGCCAGCAGCTTAGGACAGGCAAGCGAGCAGTACTTC. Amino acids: CASSLGQASEQYF.